A selection of T cell receptor beta chains follows, all from one sample in a study of identical twins. TCRdb passed the 5' RACE reads through MiXCR, listing each CDR3 protein once. The data contain around 530,000 distinct CDR3 sequences, roughly 15% of them singletons. These sequences were also reported in another study, on yellow fever vaccine responses in identical twins.

The sample comprised CD4+ T cells sorted from blood. These receptors came from a woman aged 18-30 years in good health. Both conserved end residues are part of each CDR3. The D gene is left open where the match is weak. Size is stated for part of the rows, as once, few or many counts, or as a class when the clone is expanded.

size	D	V	J	CDR3	DNA
.	.	TRBV9	TRBJ2-7	CASSVEPKSEQYF	TGTGCCAGCAGCGTAGAGCCAAAAAGCGAGCAGTACTTC
few	TRBD1	TRBV12-3/TRBV12-4	TRBJ2-6	CASSFRRDRSGANVLTF	TGTGCCAGCAGTTTCCGCAGGGACAGGTCCGGGGCCAACGTCCTGACTTTC
many	.	TRBV28	TRBJ1-2	CASSFSTGSLNYGYTF	TGTGCCAGCAGTTTCTCGACAGGTTCCCTTAACTATGGCTACACCTTC
.	.	TRBV5-1	TRBJ2-3	CASSLRGSPTDTQYF	TGCGCCAGCAGCTTGAGGGGCAGCCCCACAGATACGCAGTATTTT
few	TRBD2	TRBV24-1	TRBJ2-5	CATSDRLAGQETQYF	TGTGCCACCAGTGACCGACTAGCGGGACAAGAGACCCAGTACTTC
few	TRBD2	TRBV27	TRBJ2-5	CASSFDSGGETQYF	TGTGCCAGCAGTTTCGACTCGGGGGGGGAGACCCAGTACTTC
few	.	TRBV19	TRBJ2-1	CASTPSAGLAGYNEQFF	TGTGCCAGTACCCCCTCCGCGGGACTGGCCGGATACAATGAGCAGTTCTTC
few	TRBD2	TRBV12-3/TRBV12-4	TRBJ2-3	CASRTSGGSDTQYF	TGTGCCAGCAGAACCAGCGGGGGGTCAGATACGCAGTATTTT
.	.	TRBV6-1	TRBJ1-5	CASSEDHHRGQPQHF	TGTGCCAGCAGTGAAGACCACCACCGGGGTCAGCCCCAGCATTTT
many	.	TRBV7-8	TRBJ2-3	CASSLADFTDTQYF	TGTGCCAGCAGCTTAGCTGACTTCACAGATACGCAGTATTTT
many	.	TRBV4-1	TRBJ1-4	CASSQDKKFCNEKLFF	TGCGCCAGCAGCCAAGATAAGAAGTTTTGTAATGAAAAACTGTTTTTT
few	.	TRBV9	TRBJ2-5	CASSVGSQDQETQYF	TGTGCCAGCAGCGTAGGCAGTCAGGATCAAGAGACCCAGTACTTC
few	TRBD2	TRBV28	TRBJ2-4	CASSPSGRGSIQYF	TGTGCCAGCAGTCCTAGCGGGAGGGGGAGCATTCAGTACTTC
few	TRBD1	TRBV6-1	TRBJ1-4	CASRSTQGAREKLFF	TGTGCCAGCAGATCGACGCAGGGGGCACGTGAAAAACTGTTTTTT
.	.	TRBV5-1	TRBJ2-1	CASKTGNEQFF	TGCGCCAGCAAGACAGGTAATGAGCAGTTCTTC
.	.	TRBV28	TRBJ2-1	CASSLQEIYNEQFF	TGTGCCAGCAGTTTACAGGAGATCTACAATGAGCAGTTCTTC
.	TRBD1	TRBV7-9	TRBJ1-4	CASSPLDRVEKLFF	TGTGCCAGCAGCCCCTTGGACAGGGTGGAAAAACTGTTTTTT
few	TRBD2	TRBV7-3	TRBJ2-5	CASSLMASGQETQYF	TGTGCCAGCAGCTTAATGGCTAGCGGTCAAGAGACCCAGTACTTC
many	.	TRBV5-1	TRBJ1-1	CASSGGGGLNTEAFF	TGCGCCAGCAGCGGGGGCGGGGGTCTGAACACTGAAGCTTTCTTT
.	.	TRBV18	TRBJ2-6	CASSPTMPGANVLTF	TGTGCCAGCTCACCTACGATGCCTGGGGCCAACGTCCTGACTTTC
few	.	TRBV9	TRBJ2-2	CASSVGQTNTGELFF	TGTGCCAGCAGCGTCGGACAGACTAACACCGGGGAGCTGTTTTTT
.	TRBD2	TRBV7-9	TRBJ2-4	CASSLETSVAKNIQYF	TGTGCCAGCAGCTTAGAGACTAGCGTAGCCAAAAACATTCAGTACTTC
few	.	TRBV5-5	TRBJ1-1	CASSPGWGYTEAFF	TGTGCCAGCAGTCCGGGATGGGGGTACACTGAAGCTTTCTTT
few	TRBD2	TRBV12-5	TRBJ2-7	CASGLGQLAVGVVYEQYF	TGTGCTAGTGGTTTGGGACAGCTAGCGGTAGGGGTCGTTTACGAGCAGTACTTC
.	.	TRBV5-1	TRBJ1-3	CASSAATRGSGNTIYF	TGCGCCAGCAGCGCAGCAACCAGGGGCTCTGGAAACACCATATATTTT
.	TRBD1	TRBV12-3/TRBV12-4	TRBJ2-1	CASSPLGQGLGNEQFF	TGTGCCAGCAGTCCCCTGGGACAGGGCCTTGGCAATGAGCAGTTCTTC
many	.	TRBV3-1	TRBJ1-1	CASSQRENTEAFF	TGTGCCAGCAGCCAACGGGAGAACACTGAAGCTTTCTTT
.	.	TRBV15	TRBJ2-1	CATSRETSGNEQFF	TGTGCCACCAGCAGGGAAACGTCCGGAAATGAGCAGTTCTTC
.	.	TRBV10-2	TRBJ1-6	CASSEGRLTFNSPLHF	TGCGCCAGCAGTGAGGGGCGCCTTACTTTCAATTCACCCCTCCACTTT